The subject of this entry is one T cell receptor beta chain. As yet, its antigen is unknown. The sample comes from a study of shared clonotypes between healthy human individuals. Study overall: Each donor's CD4 naive and CD4 memory cells filled three plates apiece, CD8 naive two, and CD8 memory one.

CD45RO-negative, CCR7-selected cells formed the naive CD8 fraction, which excluded terminally differentiated effector memory CD45RA+ cells. Only Caucasian adults living in Nashville, Tennessee served as donors. The data were produced by immunoSEQ multiplex PCR, yet TCRdb's version contains in-frame clones alone and is incomplete. The repertoire holds over 2,000,000 clones, about 93% seen once, with approximately 1.6% in the top ten. The germline V gene encodes CDR1 SGHRS and CDR2 YFSETQ. The CDR3 contains 13 residues. V lost 6 bases and J lost 0, with 9 bases in between. General study results and limits: Naive subsets typically showed greater estimated richness than memory subsets. Limited genetic and exposure-history diversity came from having few donors.

The sequence was collected from a man aged 18 to 35 in good health. Some clones in this sample may be carry-over from other donors' samples. Sample: naive CD8+ T cells from PBMCs. V gene TRBV5-1 combines with J gene TRBJ1-1; no clear D. CDR3 region: CASKVGMNTEAFF. CDR3 sequence (DNA): TGCGCCAGCAAGGTGGGGATGAACACTGAAGCTTTCTTT.